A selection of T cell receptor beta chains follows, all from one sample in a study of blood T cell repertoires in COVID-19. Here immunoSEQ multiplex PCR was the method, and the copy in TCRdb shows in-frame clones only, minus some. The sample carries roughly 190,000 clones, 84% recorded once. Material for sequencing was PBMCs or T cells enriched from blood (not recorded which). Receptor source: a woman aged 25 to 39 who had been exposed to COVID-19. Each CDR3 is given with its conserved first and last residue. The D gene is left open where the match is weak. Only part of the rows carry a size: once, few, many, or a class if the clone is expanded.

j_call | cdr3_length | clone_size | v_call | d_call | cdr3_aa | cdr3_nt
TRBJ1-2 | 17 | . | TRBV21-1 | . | CASSPKDRDRDHRGYTF | TGTGCCAGCAGCCCAAAGGACCGGGACAGGGACCATCGGGGCTACACCTTC
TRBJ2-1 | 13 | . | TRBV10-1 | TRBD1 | CASSRTGGHEQFF | TGCGCCAGCAGTCGGACAGGAGGCCATGAGCAGTTCTTC
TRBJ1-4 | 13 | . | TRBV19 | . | CASMGQRNEKLFF | TGTGCCAGTATGGGACAACGAAATGAAAAACTGTTTTTT
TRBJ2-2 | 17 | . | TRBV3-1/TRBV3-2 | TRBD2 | CASSQPLGTTYTGELFF | TGTGCCAGCAGCCAGCCACTCGGGACTACATACACCGGGGAGCTGTTTTTT
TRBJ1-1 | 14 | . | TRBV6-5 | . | CASSYSSSNTEAFF | TGTGCCAGCAGTTACTCGAGCTCGAACACTGAAGCTTTCTTT
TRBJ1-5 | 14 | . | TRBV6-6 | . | CASTLGVSNQPQHF | TGTGCCAGCACCTTAGGGGTGAGCAATCAGCCCCAGCATTTT
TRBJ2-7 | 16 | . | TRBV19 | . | CASSILSSDTPYEQYF | TGTGCCAGTAGTATCCTATCATCGGACACCCCCTACGAGCAGTACTTC
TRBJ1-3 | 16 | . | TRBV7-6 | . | CASSSLDEELGNTIYF | TGTGCCAGCAGCTCCCTTGATGAGGAGTTAGGAAACACCATATATTTT
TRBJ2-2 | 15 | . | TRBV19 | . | CASIKGDPHPGELFF | TGTGCCAGTATTAAAGGAGACCCGCATCCCGGGGAGCTGTTTTTT
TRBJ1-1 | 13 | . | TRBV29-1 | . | CSVERTEATEAFF | TGCAGCGTTGAACGGACGGAGGCTACTGAAGCTTTCTTT
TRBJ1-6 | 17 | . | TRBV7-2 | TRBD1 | CASSEYRGRSYNSPLHF | TGTGCCAGCAGCGAATACAGGGGGCGATCCTATAATTCACCCCTCCACTTT
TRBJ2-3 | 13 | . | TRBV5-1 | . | CASSSSSTDTQYF | TGCGCCAGCAGCTCGTCTAGCACAGATACGCAGTATTTT
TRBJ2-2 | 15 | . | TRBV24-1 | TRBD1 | CATSDSGTDTGELFF | TGTGCCACCAGTGACTCCGGGACAGACACCGGGGAGCTGTTTTTT
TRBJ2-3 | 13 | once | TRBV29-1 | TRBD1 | CSVRQGSTDTQYF | TGCAGCGTTCGACAGGGGAGCACAGATACGCAGTATTTT
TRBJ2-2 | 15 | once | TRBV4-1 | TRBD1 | CASSHFEGATGELFF | TGCGCCAGCAGCCATTTCGAGGGGGCCACCGGGGAGCTGTTTTTT
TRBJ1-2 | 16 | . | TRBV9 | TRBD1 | CASSFRDRGLNYGYTF | TGTGCCAGCAGCTTCCGGGACAGGGGCCTTAACTATGGCTACACCTTC
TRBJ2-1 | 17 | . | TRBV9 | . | CASSVEVLGSSYNEQFF | TGTGCCAGCAGCGTAGAGGTGTTGGGGAGCTCCTACAATGAGCAGTTCTTC
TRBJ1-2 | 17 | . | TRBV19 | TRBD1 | CASSKGTGVSRVYGYTF | TGTGCCAGTAGTAAAGGGACAGGGGTTTCCCGGGTCTATGGCTACACCTTC
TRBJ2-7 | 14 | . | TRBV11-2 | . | CASSFDKSSYEQYF | TGTGCCAGCAGCTTCGACAAGAGCTCCTACGAGCAGTACTTC
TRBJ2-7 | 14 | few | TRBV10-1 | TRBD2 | CASSRTSGGYEQYF | TGCGCCAGCAGCCGGACTAGCGGGGGATACGAGCAGTACTTC
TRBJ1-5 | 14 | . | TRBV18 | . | CASSPSGSNQPQHF | TGTGCCAGCTCACCGTCGGGTAGCAATCAGCCCCAGCATTTT
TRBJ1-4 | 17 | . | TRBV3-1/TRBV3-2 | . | CASSQEVPSATNEKLFF | TGTGCCAGCAGCCAAGAGGTTCCGAGTGCAACTAATGAAAAACTGTTTTTT
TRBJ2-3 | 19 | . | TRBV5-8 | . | CASSLVPSSLFRGADTQYF | TGTGCCAGCAGCTTGGTGCCCTCCTCTCTTTTCCGCGGCGCGGATACGCAGTATTTT
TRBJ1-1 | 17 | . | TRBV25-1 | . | CASSEFFPQGSGTEAFF | TGTGCCAGCAGTGAATTTTTTCCGCAGGGGTCCGGCACTGAAGCTTTCTTT
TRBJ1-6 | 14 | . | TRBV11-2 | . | CASSRGRDNSPLHF | TGTGCCAGCAGCCGGGGTCGGGATAATTCACCCCTCCACTTT
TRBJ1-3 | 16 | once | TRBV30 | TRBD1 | CAWSVGTGGYRNTIYF | TGTGCCTGGAGTGTAGGGACAGGGGGTTACAGAAACACCATATATTTT
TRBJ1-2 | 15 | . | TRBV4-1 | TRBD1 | CASSQARTGGYGYTF | TGCGCCAGCAGCCAAGCTCGGACAGGGGGCTATGGCTACACCTTC
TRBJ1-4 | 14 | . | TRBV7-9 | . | CASSSGVGGEKLFF | TGTGCCAGCAGCTCTGGGGTCGGCGGGGAAAAACTGTTTTTT
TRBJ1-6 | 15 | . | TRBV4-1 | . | CASSQNRDIDSPLHF | TGCGCCAGCAGCCAGAACCGGGACATCGATTCACCCCTCCACTTT
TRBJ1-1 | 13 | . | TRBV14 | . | CASSQSLNTEAFF | TGTGCCAGCAGCCAATCCTTGAACACTGAAGCTTTCTTT
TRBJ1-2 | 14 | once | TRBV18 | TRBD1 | CASSPADRGLGYTF | TGTGCCAGCTCACCCGCCGACAGGGGGCTTGGCTACACCTTC
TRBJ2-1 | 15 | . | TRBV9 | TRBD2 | CASSAGGAWSNEQFF | TGTGCCAGCAGCGCCGGGGGGGCCTGGTCCAATGAGCAGTTCTTC
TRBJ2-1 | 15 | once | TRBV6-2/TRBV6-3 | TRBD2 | CASSWATGGPDEQFF | TGTGCCAGCAGTTGGGCAACGGGGGGGCCAGATGAGCAGTTCTTC
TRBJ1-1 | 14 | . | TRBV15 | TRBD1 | CATSREATGVEAFF | TGTGCCACCAGCAGAGAGGCGACAGGGGTTGAAGCTTTCTTT
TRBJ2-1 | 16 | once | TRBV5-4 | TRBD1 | CATGGLGQGVGNEQFF | TGTGCCACCGGGGGGTTAGGACAGGGGGTTGGCAATGAGCAGTTCTTC
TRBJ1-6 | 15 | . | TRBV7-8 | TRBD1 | CASSLRGQGNSPLHF | TGTGCCAGCAGCCTCCGGGGACAGGGAAATTCACCCCTCCACTTT
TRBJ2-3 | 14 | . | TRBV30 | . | CALDGGLSTDTQYF | TGTGCCTTGGACGGCGGACTTAGCACAGATACGCAGTATTTT
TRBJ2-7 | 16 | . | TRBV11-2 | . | CASLYETGITPNEQYF | TGTGCCAGTCTCTATGAAACAGGGATTACCCCCAACGAGCAGTACTTC